What follows are 23 T cell receptor beta chains derived from one specimen sequenced in a study of cytomegalovirus exposure and HLA in healthy donors. PCR primers comprised 60 Vbeta and 13 Jbeta primers. Repertoires were generated with immunoSEQ multiplex PCR, while TCRdb's copy carries only in-frame clones and drops some. The sample has around 170,000 clones, over 75% seen once; the top ten hold 1% to 1.5%. The sequencing sample was made of PBMCs. These receptors all come from a man aged 45-65 years in good health and CMV-seropositive.

The chain joins TRBV5-1 to TRBJ2-7; D is uncertain. This CDR3 is built from 13 residues. Germline CDR1 SGHRS, CDR2 YFSETQ. V lost 0 bases, J lost 2 bases, and 6 bases lay in between. CDR3 sequence reads: CASSLGRTYEQYF. CDR3 coding DNA: TGCGCCAGCAGCTTGGGCAGAACCTACGAGCAGTACTTC. The entire variable domain, with the rest obtained from reference TRBV5-1 and TRBJ2-7, is as follows: KAGVTQTPRYLIKTRGQQVTLSCSPISGHRSVSWYQQTPGQGLQFLFEYFSETQRNKGNFPGRFSGRQFSNSRSEMNVSTLELGDSALYLCASSLGRTYEQYFGPGTRLTVT.

The chain couples TRBV30 to TRBJ1-4; 7 bases fit TRBD1. J gave up 1 base and V 1 base, and 3 bases lay outside the gene matches. CDR3 length: 15 residues. Germline CDR1 GTSNPN, CDR2 SVGIG (reference sequence). The CDR3 DNA is TGTGCCTGGAGTGGAAACAGGGGAACTAATGAAAAACTGTTTTTT. It specifies CAWSGNRGTNEKLFF.

The genes are TRBV7-9 and TRBJ2-6; no clear D. V was pared by 4 bases and J by 0 bases, with 7 bases between. This CDR3 spans 15 amino acids. From germline, CDR1 is SEHNR and CDR2 FQNEAQ (reference sequence). CDR3 region: CASSYSLSGANVLTF. CDR3 nucleotides: TGTGCCAGCAGCTACTCCCTCTCTGGGGCCAACGTCCTGACTTTC.

On this clone: Other DNA sequences within the sample encode an identical CDR3. The rearrangement uses TRBV6-1 and TRBJ1-5; tentatively, D is TRBD1 (5 bases). The germline CDR1 and CDR2 sequences are MNHNS and SASEGT. The CDR3 consists of 13 residues. V lost 3 bases to trimming and J lost 7 bases, with 10 bases between them. CDR3 amino acids: CASSDRVRQPQHF. CDR3 bases: TGTGCCAGCAGTGACAGGGTTAGACAGCCCCAGCATTTT.

This chain uses TRBV2 with TRBJ2-2, with D perhaps matching TRBD2 (5 bases). The germline V and J ends were trimmed by 0 bases and 3 bases, with 8 bases remaining between them. The length of the CDR3 is 15 residues. Germline-derived CDR1 and CDR2 are SNHLY and FYNNEI. The CDR3 reads CASSEAGRDTGELFF. CDR3 coding DNA: TGTGCCAGCAGTGAAGCGGGGAGAGACACCGGGGAGCTGTTTTTT.

This sequence joins TRBV30 and TRBJ2-5; maybe TRBD2 (5 bases). The CDR3 extends over 13 amino acids. The germline V gene encodes CDR1 GTSNPN and CDR2 SVGIG (reference sequence). Between the trimmed V and J ends, which lost 2 bases and 4 bases, there was a span of 11 bases. For the CDR3, the DNA is TGTGCCTGGAGTCGAGGACTTATAGAGACCCAGTACTTC. This gives the protein CAWSRGLIETQYF.

In this sample, this clone turned up a few times. The chain couples TRBV6-1 to TRBJ2-7; 7 positions agree with TRBD1. Looked up from germline, CDR1 is MNHNS and CDR2 is SASEGT. CDR3 length equals 15 residues. V shed 7 bases, J shed 0 bases, and the junction held 9 bases outside the gene matches. For the CDR3, the DNA is TGTGCCAGCACCGTACAGGGGTCTTTCTCCTACGAGCAGTACTTC. This translates into CASTVQGSFSYEQYF.

V gene TRBV28 combines with J gene TRBJ2-7; possibly TRBD1 for D (6 bases). In germline, CDR1 is MDHEN, CDR2 SYDVKM. V lost 5 bases, J lost 1 base, and 9 bases lay in between. The CDR3 covers 13 residues. The DNA for the CDR3 is TGTGCCAGCAGTCTCGGACAGTCCTACGAGCAGTACTTC. Translated, it gives CASSLGQSYEQYF.

CDR3 DNA: TGTGCCAGCAGTTTGAAACGGGGCCTTAGTGGCGGGAGGCCCCTCGGCGTCGAGCAGTACTTC. It specifies CASSLKRGLSGGRPLGVEQYF. The rearrangement uses TRBV28 and TRBJ2-7, with 8 bases matching TRBD2. In germline, CDR1 is MDHEN, CDR2 SYDVKM. Trimming at V came to 3 bases and at J to 6 bases, leaving 28 bases not matched to a gene. This CDR3 spans 21 amino acids.

The chain is built from TRBV11-2 and TRBJ1-5, with TRBD1 as a possible D gene (6 bases). CDR1 is SGHAT and CDR2 is FQNNGV in the germline V gene. Trimming removed 5 bases at V and 6 bases at J, with 14 bases between. CDR3 length: 14 residues. CDR3: CASSLQDSRQPQHF. The CDR3 DNA reads TGTGCCAGCAGCCTTCAGGACAGTCGTCAGCCCCAGCATTTT.

This clone was seen only once. The V and J genes are TRBV2 and TRBJ2-1; D might be TRBD2 (6 bases). The V gene's germline CDR1 is SNHLY and CDR2 FYNNEI. The CDR3 runs 14 residues. V shed 2 bases and J shed 4 bases, with 9 bases lying between them. CDR3 sequence reads: CASSEILAYNEQFF. CDR3 DNA: TGTGCCAGCAGTGAAATACTAGCTTACAATGAGCAGTTCTTC.

This clone was found once. The chain links TRBV10-1 to TRBJ2-7; D call uncertain. The CDR3 extends over 12 amino acids. V was clipped by 7 bases and J by 3 bases, with 10 bases between them. Germline V gives CDR1 WNHNN, CDR2 SYGVQD (reference sequence). CDR3 loop: CASKAGIYEQYF. For the CDR3, the DNA is TGCGCCAGCAAGGCAGGAATCTACGAGCAGTACTTC.

This chain links TRBV6-1 with TRBJ1-5; tentatively, D is TRBD1 (6 bases). CDR1 and CDR2 (germline): MNHNS, SASEGT. Trimming left V 4 bases short and J 4 bases short, with 14 bases between. The CDR3 covers 15 residues. CDR3 region: CASSGMGHQNQPQHF. Here the CDR3 DNA reads TGTGCCAGCAGTGGCATGGGACACCAAAATCAGCCCCAGCATTTT.

CDR3: CASSPWGPHNEQFF. The CDR3 nucleotides are TGCGCCAGCAGCCCATGGGGGCCCCACAATGAGCAGTTCTTC. The rearrangement joins TRBV4-1 to TRBJ2-1, with D perhaps TRBD1 (6 bases). V was clipped by 4 bases and J by 5 bases, with 12 bases between them. The length of the CDR3 is 14 residues. Germline V lookup: CDR1 MGHRA, CDR2 YSYEKL.

This chain connects TRBV11-2 to TRBJ2-5; weak D call: TRBD1 (5 bases). Trimming cost V 5 bases and J 1 base, with 11 bases left between them. The CDR3 is 14 amino acids. CDR1 SGHAT and CDR2 FQNNGV come from the germline V gene. Written as DNA, the CDR3 is TGTGCCAGCAGCCCCACAGGAATCCAAGAGACCCAGTACTTC. Its protein product is CASSPTGIQETQYF. Using reference TRBV11-2 and TRBJ2-5 for the parts outside the CDR3, the full variable domain is EAGVAQSPRYKIIEKRQSVAFWCNPISGHATLYWYQQILGQGPKLLIQFQNNGVVDDSQLPKDRFSAERLKGVDSTLKIQPAKLEDSAVYLCASSPTGIQETQYFGPGTRLLVL.

The count of this clone is one. The chain uses TRBV5-8 and TRBJ2-7, with D perhaps matching TRBD1 (5 bases). V gave up 0 bases and J gave up 4 bases, with 5 bases separating them. Germline CDR1 is SGHTS and CDR2 is YDEGEE. The CDR3 sequence is 12 residues long. The CDR3 here is CASSLDRYEQYF. The CDR3 DNA is TGTGCCAGCAGCTTGGACAGGTACGAGCAGTACTTC.

The V call is TRBV5-1, the J call TRBJ2-5, with D tentatively TRBD1 (5 bases). In germline, CDR1 is SGHRS, CDR2 YFSETQ. The CDR3 has 15 residues. The ends were cut back, 1 base at V and 3 bases at J, with 13 bases in the middle. The CDR3 reads CASSLWGWREETQYF. The CDR3 DNA reads as TGCGCCAGCAGCTTGTGGGGCTGGCGCGAAGAGACCCAGTACTTC. Supplemented by reference TRBV5-1 and TRBJ2-5, the full variable domain reads KAGVTQTPRYLIKTRGQQVTLSCSPISGHRSVSWYQQTPGQGLQFLFEYFSETQRNKGNFPGRFSGRQFSNSRSEMNVSTLELGDSALYLCASSLWGWREETQYFGPGTRLLVL.

The chain uses TRBV6-5 and TRBJ2-7; 7 nucleotides match TRBD1. CDR1 MNHEY and CDR2 SVGAGI come from the germline V gene. The CDR3 consists of 14 residues. The ends lost 6 bases at V and 2 bases at J; junction bases unmatched: 7. The CDR3 DNA sequence: TGTGCCAGCAGGACCGGGACAGCTCCCTACGAGCAGTACTTC. Translated: CASRTGTAPYEQYF.

This chain joins TRBV10-3 and TRBJ2-7, with D tentatively TRBD2 (5 bases). Trimming took 8 bases from V and 5 from J, leaving 13 bases between them. Germline V gene data show CDR1 as ENHRY and CDR2 as SYGVKD. This CDR3 spans 12 amino acids. The CDR3 sequence: CAIGENTDEQYF. The CDR3 coding sequence is TGTGCCATCGGGGAGAATACGGACGAGCAGTACTTC.

As to this clone: Different DNA sequences within this sample yield the same CDR3. The chain employs TRBV7-2 and TRBJ2-1; TRBD2 aligns across 10 bases. CDR1 is SGHTA and CDR2 is FQGNSA in the germline V gene. V shed 5 bases and J 7 bases; nucleotides not matched to a gene: 5. This CDR3 is 14 amino acids long. The CDR3 nucleotides read TGTGCCAGCAGCCCGGGACTAGCGAATAATGAGCAGTTCTTC. Its translation: CASSPGLANNEQFF.

The rearrangement links TRBV5-1 to TRBJ2-1; TRBD2 matches at 11 bases. V was pared by 2 bases and J by 8 bases, with 9 bases of the junction left unmatched. The germline CDR1 and CDR2 sequences are SGHRS and YFSETQ. This CDR3 is 16 amino acids long. This chain's CDR3 is CASSLPLAGGKDEQFF. CDR3 bases: TGCGCCAGCAGCTTACCCCTAGCGGGGGGTAAGGATGAGCAGTTCTTC.

The genes are TRBV18 and TRBJ1-1, with 11 bases aligning to TRBD1. The ends lost 6 bases at V and 0 bases at J; junction bases unmatched: 6. Germline lookup yields CDR1 KGHSH and CDR2 LQKENI. This CDR3 comprises 16 residues. CDR3: CASSSGQGALNTEAFF. The CDR3 DNA reads as TGTGCCAGCTCCAGCGGACAGGGGGCCCTGAACACTGAAGCTTTCTTT.

The V gene is TRBV19, the J gene TRBJ2-5; tentatively, D is TRBD1 (6 bases). V was shortened by 5 bases and J by 6 bases, with 22 bases between the two germline ends. This CDR3 is built from 16 residues. CDR1 is LNHDA and CDR2 is SQIVND in the germline V gene (reference sequence). The CDR3 DNA reads TGTGCCAGTAGTCTCAGGCCGTCACAGGGTCAAAAGACCCAGTACTTC. It encodes CASSLRPSQGQKTQYF.